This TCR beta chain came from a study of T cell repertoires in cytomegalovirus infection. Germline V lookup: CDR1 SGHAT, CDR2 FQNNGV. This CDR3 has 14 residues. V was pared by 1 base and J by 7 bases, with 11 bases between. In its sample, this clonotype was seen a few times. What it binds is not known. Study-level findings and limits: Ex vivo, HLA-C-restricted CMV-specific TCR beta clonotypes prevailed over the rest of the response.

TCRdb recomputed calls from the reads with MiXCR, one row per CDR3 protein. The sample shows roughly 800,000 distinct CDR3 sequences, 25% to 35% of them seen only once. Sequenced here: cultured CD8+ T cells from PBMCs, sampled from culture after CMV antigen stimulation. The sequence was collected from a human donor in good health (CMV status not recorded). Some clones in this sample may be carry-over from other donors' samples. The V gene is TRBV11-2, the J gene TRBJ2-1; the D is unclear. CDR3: CASSLAGRPNEQFF. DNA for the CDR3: TGTGCCAGCAGCTTAGCCGGCAGGCCGAATGAGCAGTTCTTC. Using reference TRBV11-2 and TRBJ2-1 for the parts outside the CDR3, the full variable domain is EAGVAQSPRYKIIEKRQSVAFWCNPISGHATLYWYQQILGQGPKLLIQFQNNGVVDDSQLPKDRFSAERLKGVDSTLKIQPAKLEDSAVYLCASSLAGRPNEQFFGPGTRLTVL.